A single sample gave rise to the 13 T cell receptor beta chains below, sequenced in a study of brain T cells in children with intractable seizures. The protocol was immunoSEQ multiplex PCR, while the TCRdb copy is restricted to in-frame clones and leaves out a portion. The repertoire holds hundreds of thousands of clones, with 93% as singletons. Time point here: blood from clinic visit 5 months post-surgery; TSC patient then seizure free. The source material was peripheral blood, sampled 4 to 5 months after surgery. Source of these receptors: a boy in the first two years of life with tuberous sclerosis and intractable seizures.

The J gene is TRBJ1-5, the V gene TRBV19; a possible D gene is TRBD1 (6 bases). CDR1 LNHDA and CDR2 SQIVND come from the germline V gene (reference sequence). The V end lost 7 bases, the J end lost 6 bases, and 13 bases lay between the germline ends. CDR3 length equals 13 residues. The CDR3 is CASNPGAGQPQHF. The CDR3 coding sequence is TGTGCCAGTAATCCGGGGGCAGGTCAGCCCCAGCATTTT.

The chain has TRBV5-5 and TRBJ1-1; 9 nucleotides match TRBD1. The CDR3 spans 15 residues. CDR1 and CDR2 from the germline V gene are SGHKS and YYEKEE (reference sequence). V lost 5 bases, J lost 8 bases, and 13 bases stayed unmatched. CDR3 sequence (DNA): TGTGCCAGCAGACGCCAGGGACAGGGAGGTGTCGAAGCTTTCTTT. As protein: CASRRQGQGGVEAFF.

V usage is TRBV19 and J usage is TRBJ2-3; D call uncertain. Trimming took off 5 bases at V and 1 base at J, with 7 bases between the two ends. The germline gives CDR1 LNHDA, CDR2 SQIVND (reference sequence). The CDR3 has 13 residues. The CDR3 loop is CASSGGRTDTQYF. CDR3 sequence (DNA): TGTGCCAGTAGTGGTGGACGCACAGATACGCAGTATTTT.

The genes are TRBV7-6 and TRBJ2-1, with 10 bases lining up with TRBD2. Germline V lookup: CDR1 SGHVS, CDR2 FNYEAQ. The CDR3 contains 17 residues. V gave up 3 bases and J gave up 3 bases; unmatched junction bases: 8. CDR3 in amino acids: CASSLASGGEGYNEQFF. CDR3 nucleotide sequence: TGTGCCAGCAGCTTGGCTAGCGGGGGCGAAGGCTACAATGAGCAGTTCTTC.

This chain joins TRBV7-2 and TRBJ2-3; TRBD2 matches 10 bases. V lost 5 bases and J lost 4; bases outside the gene matches: 9. Germline V gene data show CDR1 as SGHTA and CDR2 as FQGNSA. This CDR3 comprises 16 residues. CDR3 DNA sequence: TGTGCCAGCAGCCGGCAAGCGGGAGGGCCTTCAGATACGCAGTATTTT. As protein: CASSRQAGGPSDTQYF.

The sample holds one count of this clone. The chain combines TRBV25-1 with TRBJ1-3; 8 bases line up with TRBD1. V gave up 1 base and J gave up 0 bases; unmatched junction bases: 5. Germline CDR1 and CDR2: MGHDK and SYGVNS. This CDR3 region has 17 residues. CDR3: CASSELGTGGSGNTIYF. The CDR3 bases are TGTGCCAGCAGTGAATTGGGGACAGGCGGCTCTGGAAACACCATATATTTT.

CDR3 sequence (DNA): TGTGCCAGCAGTTTACGGACTAGCGGCACCTACAATGAGCAGTTCTTC. Translating gives CASSLRTSGTYNEQFF. The chain carries TRBV27 and TRBJ2-1, with 10 positions matching TRBD2. This CDR3 is 16 amino acids long. V shed 2 bases, J shed 2 bases, and the junction held 3 bases outside the gene matches. Germline V gene sequence: CDR1 MNHEY, CDR2 SMNVEV (reference sequence).

The chain is built from TRBV18 and TRBJ1-3; the D is unclear. Trimming removed 0 bases at V and 0 bases at J, with 15 bases between. CDR1 is KGHSH, CDR2 LQKENI, per germline. The CDR3 extends over 18 amino acids. The CDR3 DNA is TGTGCCAGCTCACCACCCCTGCCTGGGGATCTCTCTGGAAACACCATATATTTT. Translating it yields CASSPPLPGDLSGNTIYF.

The rearrangement links TRBV5-4 to TRBJ2-2; 7 bases match TRBD2. V was pared by 4 bases and J by 5 bases, with 8 bases of the junction left unmatched. This CDR3 is 15 amino acids long. CDR1 and CDR2 from the germline V gene are SGHNT and YYREEE (reference sequence). DNA for the CDR3: TGTGCCAGCAGCCTGGGACTACCACGTACCGGGGAGCTGTTTTTT. Its translation is CASSLGLPRTGELFF.

This clone has just one count. The rearrangement joins TRBV27 to TRBJ2-1; D is perhaps TRBD2 (6 bases). Germline V lookup: CDR1 MNHEY, CDR2 SMNVEV (reference sequence). The CDR3 is made up of 13 amino acids. The V end lost 2 bases, the J end lost 10 bases, and 12 bases lay between the germline ends. The CDR3 loop is CASSLNSGLEQFF. CDR3 bases: TGTGCCAGCAGTTTAAATTCTGGACTAGAGCAGTTCTTC.

The chain joins TRBV7-9 to TRBJ2-1, with a possible D match to TRBD1 (6 bases). The CDR3 extends over 14 amino acids. The germline V and J ends were trimmed by 5 bases and 3 bases, with 11 bases remaining between them. Germline CDR1 reads SEHNR; CDR2 reads FQNEAQ (reference sequence). The CDR3 region is CASSGRDIYNEQFF. The CDR3, as DNA: TGTGCCAGCAGCGGCAGGGACATCTACAATGAGCAGTTCTTC.

The rearrangement joins TRBV7-9 to TRBJ2-5, with 13 positions matching TRBD2. Germline CDR1 reads SEHNR; CDR2 reads FQNEAQ (reference sequence). Unmatched junction bases numbered 10, after V lost 4 bases and J lost 5 bases. The CDR3 runs to 17 residues. This CDR3 is CASSSPTSGRAHETQYF. The CDR3 coding sequence is TGTGCCAGCAGCTCACCTACTAGCGGGAGGGCCCACGAGACCCAGTACTTC.

V is TRBV7-9 and J is TRBJ1-6; D gene unclear. The germline CDR1 and CDR2 sequences are SEHNR and FQNEAQ (reference sequence). Trimming took 1 base from V and 14 from J, leaving 24 bases between them. This CDR3 comprises 17 residues. The CDR3 nucleotides are TGTGCCAGCAGCTTAGGGGCGAGTAGGGCACTCGGCCTCTCCCTCCACTTT. It translates to CASSLGASRALGLSLHF.